The subject of this entry is one T cell receptor beta chain. The treatment: 19 received Ad26.COV2.S at low or high dose, single or two shots; several received placebo; per-sample allocation not given. Day 63 after the first injection of vaccine or placebo was the sampling time. Boston hosted the donor, who was an adult aged 18-55 years. The source of the sample is a study of Ad26.COV2.S vaccination and SARS-CoV-2 variants. Whole-study context: The donor was enrolled in the Ad26.COV2.S arm of the COV1001 trial.

Germline loops: CDR1 LNHDA, CDR2 SQIVND (reference sequence). The germline V and J ends were trimmed by 7 bases and 2 bases, with 12 bases remaining between them. This CDR3 is built from 14 residues. Some clones are missing from TCRdb's copy, which holds only in-frame ones; the method was immunoSEQ multiplex PCR. The profile covers hundreds of thousands of clones, with approximately 89% appearing a single time and about 2.5% taken by the ten largest. The gene calls are TRBV19 and TRBJ2-1; TRBD1 or TRBD2 may be the D gene (5 bases each). This TCR was recovered from a person aged 18-65 years who received the Ad26.COV2.S COVID-19 vaccine or a placebo. Sequenced material: peripheral blood, taken in a trial of Ad26.COV2.S vaccine versus placebo. CDR3 DNA: TGTGCCAGTATAGGGACGGGCACCTACAATGAGCAGTTCTTC. Translated: CASIGTGTYNEQFF.